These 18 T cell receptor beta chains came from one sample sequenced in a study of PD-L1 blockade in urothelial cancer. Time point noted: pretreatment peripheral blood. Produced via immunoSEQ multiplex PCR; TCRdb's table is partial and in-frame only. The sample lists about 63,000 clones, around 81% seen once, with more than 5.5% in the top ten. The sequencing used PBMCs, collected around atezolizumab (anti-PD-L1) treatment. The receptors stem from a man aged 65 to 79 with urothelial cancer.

Written as DNA, the CDR3 is TGTGCCAGCTCACCCTCCTGGACAGGGGTTGAGGAGACCCAGTACTTC. It encodes CASSPSWTGVEETQYF. The rearrangement uses TRBV18 and TRBJ2-5; 9 bases align to TRBD1. This CDR3 is 16 amino acids long. The trim removed 3 bases at V and 5 bases at J, leaving 10 bases unmatched. Looked up from germline, CDR1 is KGHSH and CDR2 is LQKENI.

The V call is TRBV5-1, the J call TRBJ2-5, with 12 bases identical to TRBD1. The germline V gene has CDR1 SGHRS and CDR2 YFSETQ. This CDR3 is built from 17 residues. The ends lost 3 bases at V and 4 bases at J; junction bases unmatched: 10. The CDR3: CASSSGDRGRNGETQYF. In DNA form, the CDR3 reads TGCGCCAGCAGCTCAGGGGACAGGGGGCGAAATGGAGAGACCCAGTACTTC.

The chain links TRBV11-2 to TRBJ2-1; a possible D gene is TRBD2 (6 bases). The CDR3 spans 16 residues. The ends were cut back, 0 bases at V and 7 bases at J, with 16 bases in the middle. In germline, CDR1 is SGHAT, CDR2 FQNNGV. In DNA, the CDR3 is TGTGCCAGCAGCTTAGATTCTGCGGAGGGCGGAAATGAGCAGTTCTTC. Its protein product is CASSLDSAEGGNEQFF.

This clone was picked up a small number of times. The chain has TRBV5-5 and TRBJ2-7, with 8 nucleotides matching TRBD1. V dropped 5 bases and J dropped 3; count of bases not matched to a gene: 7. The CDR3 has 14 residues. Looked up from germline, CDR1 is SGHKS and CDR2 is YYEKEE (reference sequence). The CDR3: CASRYRGEGYEQYF. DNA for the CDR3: TGTGCCAGCAGATACAGGGGGGAAGGCTACGAGCAGTACTTC.

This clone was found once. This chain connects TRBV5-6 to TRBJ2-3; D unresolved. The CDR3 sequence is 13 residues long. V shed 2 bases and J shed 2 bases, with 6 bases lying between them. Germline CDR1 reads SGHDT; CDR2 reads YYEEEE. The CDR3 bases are TGTGCCAGCAGCTTTGGCTTCACAGATACGCAGTATTTT. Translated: CASSFGFTDTQYF. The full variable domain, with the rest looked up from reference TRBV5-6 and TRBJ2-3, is DAGVTQSPTHLIKTRGQQVTLRCSPKSGHDTVSWYQQALGQGPQFIFQYYEEEERQRGNFPDRFSGHQFPNYSSELNVNALLLGDSALYLCASSFGFTDTQYFGPGTRLTVL.

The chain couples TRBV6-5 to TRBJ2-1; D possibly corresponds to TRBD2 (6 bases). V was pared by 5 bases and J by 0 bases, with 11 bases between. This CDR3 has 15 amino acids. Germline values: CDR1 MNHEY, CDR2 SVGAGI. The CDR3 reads CASSLLGSSYNEQFF. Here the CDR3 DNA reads TGTGCCAGCAGTCTACTCGGGAGCTCCTACAATGAGCAGTTCTTC.

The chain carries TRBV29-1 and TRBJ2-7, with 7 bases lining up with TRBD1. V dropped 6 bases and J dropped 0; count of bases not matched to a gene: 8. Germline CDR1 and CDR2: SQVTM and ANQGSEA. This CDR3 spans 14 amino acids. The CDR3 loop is CSVIRDRGSYEQYF. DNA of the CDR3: TGCAGCGTCATCCGGGACAGAGGCTCCTACGAGCAGTACTTC.

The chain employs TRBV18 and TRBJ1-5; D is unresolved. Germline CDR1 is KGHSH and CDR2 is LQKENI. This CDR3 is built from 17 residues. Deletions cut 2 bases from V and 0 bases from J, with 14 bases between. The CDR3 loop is CASSPTGNLYSNQPQHF. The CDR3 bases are TGTGCCAGCTCACCAACCGGGAATTTGTATAGCAATCAGCCCCAGCATTTT.

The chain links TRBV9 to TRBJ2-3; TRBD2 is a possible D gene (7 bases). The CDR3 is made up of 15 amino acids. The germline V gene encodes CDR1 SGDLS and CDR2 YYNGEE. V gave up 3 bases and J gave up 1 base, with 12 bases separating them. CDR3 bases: TGTGCCAGCAGCGAGGGGGGGACTCGCACAGATACGCAGTATTTT. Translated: CASSEGGTRTDTQYF.

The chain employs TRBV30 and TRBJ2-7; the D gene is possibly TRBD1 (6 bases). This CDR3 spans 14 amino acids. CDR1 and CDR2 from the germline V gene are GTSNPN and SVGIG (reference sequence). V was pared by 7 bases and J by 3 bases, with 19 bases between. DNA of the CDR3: TGTGCCTCATCCAGGGGTGTCGCCTTCTACGAGCAGTACTTC. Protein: CASSRGVAFYEQYF.

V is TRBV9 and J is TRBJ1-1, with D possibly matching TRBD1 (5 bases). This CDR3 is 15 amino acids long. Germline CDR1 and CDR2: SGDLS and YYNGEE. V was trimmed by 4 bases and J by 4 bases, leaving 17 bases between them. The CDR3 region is CASSTTGTEGTEAFF. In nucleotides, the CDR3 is TGTGCCAGCAGCACAACCGGGACTGAGGGCACTGAAGCTTTCTTT.

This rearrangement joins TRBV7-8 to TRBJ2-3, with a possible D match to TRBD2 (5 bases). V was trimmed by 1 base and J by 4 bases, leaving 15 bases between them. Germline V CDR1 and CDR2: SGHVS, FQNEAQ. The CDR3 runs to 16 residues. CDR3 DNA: TGTGCCAGCAGCTTAGATAATGAGGGAGCAGCAGATACGCAGTATTTT. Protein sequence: CASSLDNEGAADTQYF.

The CDR3 DNA reads TGTGCCAGCACCAAAGGGGGAACTGAAGCTTTCTTT. It translates to CASTKGGTEAFF. The chain carries TRBV2 and TRBJ1-1, with a possible D match to TRBD1 (6 bases). The CDR3 has 12 amino acids. Trimming removed 7 bases at V and 5 bases at J, with 11 bases between. Germline V gene sequence: CDR1 SNHLY, CDR2 FYNNEI.

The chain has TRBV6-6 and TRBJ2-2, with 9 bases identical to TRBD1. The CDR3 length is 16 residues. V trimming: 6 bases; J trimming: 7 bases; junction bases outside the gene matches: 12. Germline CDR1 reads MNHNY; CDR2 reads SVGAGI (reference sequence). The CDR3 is CASRQNTGGGGGELFF. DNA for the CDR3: TGTGCCAGCAGGCAAAACACAGGGGGCGGAGGCGGGGAGCTGTTTTTT.

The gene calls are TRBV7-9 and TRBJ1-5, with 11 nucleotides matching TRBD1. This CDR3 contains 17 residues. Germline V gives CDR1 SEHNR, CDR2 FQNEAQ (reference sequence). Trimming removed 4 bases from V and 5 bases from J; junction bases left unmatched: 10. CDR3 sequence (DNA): TGTGCCAGCAGCTCTAGGGAAGGGACAGGGGGGGATCAGCCCCAGCATTTT. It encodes CASSSREGTGGDQPQHF. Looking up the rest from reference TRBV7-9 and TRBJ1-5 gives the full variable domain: DTGVSQNPRHKITKRGQNVTFRCDPISEHNRLYWYRQTLGQGPEFLTYFQNEAQLEKSRLLSDRFSAERPKGSFSTLEIQRTEQGDSAMYLCASSSREGTGGDQPQHFGDGTRLSIL.

CDR3 sequence: CASSFPSGGYNEQFF. The CDR3 coding sequence is TGTGCCAGCAGTTTCCCTAGCGGGGGTTACAATGAGCAGTTCTTC. The chain uses TRBV27 and TRBJ2-1, with 10 positions matching TRBD2. This CDR3 has 15 residues. The ends lost 3 bases at V and 4 bases at J; junction bases unmatched: 3. From germline, CDR1 is MNHEY and CDR2 SMNVEV (reference sequence).

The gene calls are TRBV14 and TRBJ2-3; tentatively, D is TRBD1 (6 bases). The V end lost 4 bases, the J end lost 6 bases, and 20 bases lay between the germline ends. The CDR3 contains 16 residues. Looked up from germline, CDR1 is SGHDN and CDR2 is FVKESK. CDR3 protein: CASSLTRGQGRDTQYF. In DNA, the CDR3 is TGTGCCAGCAGCCTCACAAGGGGCCAGGGGCGGGATACGCAGTATTTT.

CDR3 in DNA: TGTGCCAGCAGCCCACGAACGGGGACCGGGGAGCTGTTTTTT. Its protein product is CASSPRTGTGELFF. This chain uses TRBV14 with TRBJ2-2, with TRBD2 as a possible D gene (5 bases). Germline CDR1 reads SGHDN; CDR2 reads FVKESK. V was cut by 4 bases and J by 5 bases, with 11 bases left in between. The CDR3 loop spans 14 amino acids.